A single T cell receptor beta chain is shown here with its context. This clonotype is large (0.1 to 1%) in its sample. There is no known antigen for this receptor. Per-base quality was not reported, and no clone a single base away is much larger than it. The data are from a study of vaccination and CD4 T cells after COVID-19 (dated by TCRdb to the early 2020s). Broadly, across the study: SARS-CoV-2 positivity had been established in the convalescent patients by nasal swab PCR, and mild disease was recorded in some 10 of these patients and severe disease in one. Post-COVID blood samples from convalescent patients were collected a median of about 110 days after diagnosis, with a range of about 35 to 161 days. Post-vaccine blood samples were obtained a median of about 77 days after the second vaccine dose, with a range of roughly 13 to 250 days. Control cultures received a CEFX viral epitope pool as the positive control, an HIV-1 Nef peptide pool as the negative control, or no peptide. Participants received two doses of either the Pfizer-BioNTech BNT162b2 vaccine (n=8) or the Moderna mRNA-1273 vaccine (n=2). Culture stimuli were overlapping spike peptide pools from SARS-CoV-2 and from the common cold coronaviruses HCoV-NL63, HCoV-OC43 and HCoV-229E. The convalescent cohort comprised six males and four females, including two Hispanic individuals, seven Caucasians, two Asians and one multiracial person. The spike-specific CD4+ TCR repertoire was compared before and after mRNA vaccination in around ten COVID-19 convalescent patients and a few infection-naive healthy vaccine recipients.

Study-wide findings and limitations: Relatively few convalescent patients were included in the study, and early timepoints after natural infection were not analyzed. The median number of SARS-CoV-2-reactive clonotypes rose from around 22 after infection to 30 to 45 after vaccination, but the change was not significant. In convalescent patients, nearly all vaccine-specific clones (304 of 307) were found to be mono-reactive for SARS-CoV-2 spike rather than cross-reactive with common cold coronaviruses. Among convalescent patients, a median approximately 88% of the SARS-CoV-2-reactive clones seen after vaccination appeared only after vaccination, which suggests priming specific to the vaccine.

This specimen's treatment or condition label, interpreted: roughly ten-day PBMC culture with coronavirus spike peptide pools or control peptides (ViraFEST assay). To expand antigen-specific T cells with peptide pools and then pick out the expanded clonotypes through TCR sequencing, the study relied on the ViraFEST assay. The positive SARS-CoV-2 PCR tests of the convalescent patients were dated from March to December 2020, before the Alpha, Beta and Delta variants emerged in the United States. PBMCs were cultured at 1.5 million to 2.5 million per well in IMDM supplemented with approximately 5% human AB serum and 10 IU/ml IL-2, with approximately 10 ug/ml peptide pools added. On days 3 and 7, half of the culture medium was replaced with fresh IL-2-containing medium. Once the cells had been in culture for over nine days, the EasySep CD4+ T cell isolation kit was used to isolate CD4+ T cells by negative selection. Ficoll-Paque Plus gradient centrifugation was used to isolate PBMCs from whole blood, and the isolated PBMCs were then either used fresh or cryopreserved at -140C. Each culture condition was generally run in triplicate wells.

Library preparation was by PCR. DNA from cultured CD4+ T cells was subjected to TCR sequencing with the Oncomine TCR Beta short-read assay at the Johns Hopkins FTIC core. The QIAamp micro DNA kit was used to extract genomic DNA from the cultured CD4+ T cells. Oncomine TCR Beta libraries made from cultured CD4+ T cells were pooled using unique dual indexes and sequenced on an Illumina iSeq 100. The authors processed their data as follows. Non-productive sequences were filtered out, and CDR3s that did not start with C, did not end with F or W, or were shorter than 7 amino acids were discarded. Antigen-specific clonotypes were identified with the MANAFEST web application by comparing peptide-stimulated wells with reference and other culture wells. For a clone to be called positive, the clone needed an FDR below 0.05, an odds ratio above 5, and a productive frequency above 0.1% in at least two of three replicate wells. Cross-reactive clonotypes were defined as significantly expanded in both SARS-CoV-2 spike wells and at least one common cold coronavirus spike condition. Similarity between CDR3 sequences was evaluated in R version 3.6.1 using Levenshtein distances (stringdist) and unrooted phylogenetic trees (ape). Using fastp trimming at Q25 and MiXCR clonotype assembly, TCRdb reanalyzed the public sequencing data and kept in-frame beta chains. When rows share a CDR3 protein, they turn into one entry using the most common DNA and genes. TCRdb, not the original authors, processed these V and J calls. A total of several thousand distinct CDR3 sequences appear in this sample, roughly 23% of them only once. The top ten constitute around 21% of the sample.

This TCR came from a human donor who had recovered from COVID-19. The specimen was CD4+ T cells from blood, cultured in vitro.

The CDR3 sequence is CATSDSQGGEETQYF. The bases are TGTGCCACCAGTGATTCCCAGGGAGGGGAGGAGACCCAGTACTTC. Recombination linked TRBV24-1 to TRBJ2-5; the junction holds 7 bases that match TRBD2. According to the germline V gene, CDR1 reads KGHDR and CDR2 reads SFDVKD. Unmatched junction bases come to 7, with V trimmed by 2 bases and J by 5 bases. The CDR3 runs 15 amino acids, cysteine and phenylalanine included. The CDR3 DNA has 45 bases and is translated from base 1.